What follows are 3 T cell receptor beta chains derived from one specimen sequenced in a study of early T cells in non-severe SARS-CoV-2 infection (dated by TCRdb to the early 2020s). The library was built by means of 5' RACE. Sequencing was carried out with a NextSeq 500. TCRdb's own reprocessing of the public reads used fastp at Q25 and MiXCR and kept productive beta chains. Under each unique CDR3 protein, matching rows form one entry showing the most common genes and DNA. The sample includes around 94,000 distinct CDR3 sequences, with about an eighth observed a single time. Of the sample, 5.5% to 7% falls within the top ten clones. The sample comprised whole blood. Receptor source: an adult who was a healthcare worker with PCR-confirmed SARS-CoV-2 infection or an uninfected control (not recorded which).

This chain joins TRBV15 and TRBJ2-1, with D maybe TRBD2 (5 bases). Looked up from germline, CDR1 is LNHNV and CDR2 is YYDKDF (reference sequence). Trimming removed 0 bases from V and 4 bases from J, with 13 bases in between. The CDR3 contains 16 residues. The CDR3 spells CATSRDFGGGYNEQFF. The CDR3 nucleotides read TGTGCCACCAGCAGAGATTTCGGTGGCGGGTACAATGAGCAGTTCTTC.

The table lists this clonotype with a few counts. The chain links TRBV12-3 or TRBV12-4 to TRBJ2-2; no reliable D call. This CDR3 is 13 amino acids long. V was trimmed by 6 bases and J by 9 bases, leaving 14 bases between them. In nucleotides, the CDR3 is TGTGCCAGCAGCCCCCCCCCCAGCAGGGAGCTGTTTTTT. Residues: CASSPPPSRELFF.

The chain uses TRBV3-1 and TRBJ2-3, with D unresolved. V lost 0 bases and J lost 2, with 12 bases in between. This CDR3 has 16 amino acids. Per the germline V gene, CDR1 is LGHDT and CDR2 is YNNKEL (reference sequence). The CDR3 DNA is TGTGCCAGCAGCCAAGAGGGCCCCGGCCCCACAGATACGCAGTATTTT. As protein: CASSQEGPGPTDTQYF.